A single sample is the source of the 19 T cell receptor beta chains below, sequenced in a study of T cell responses to AZD1222 COVID-19 vaccine. The method was immunoSEQ multiplex PCR; TCRdb's version includes in-frame clones alone and lacks a portion of them. Of 150,000 to 200,000 clones listed, 70% to 90% are singletons. Sequencing used peripheral blood, obtained 28 days after the second dose of the MenACWY control vaccine. All receptors come from an adult who received the MenACWY meningococcal vaccine as a control.

The chain employs TRBV28 and TRBJ2-7; D possibly corresponds to TRBD2 (10 bases). This CDR3 comprises 19 residues. Germline V gene lookup returns CDR1 MDHEN and CDR2 SYDVKM. Trimming pared 6 bases from V and 3 bases from J, leaving 30 bases between. The CDR3 nucleotides read TGTGCCAGCAGCCCCCTCGGGACAGGGCCGGGACTAGCGTTCTACGAGCAGTACTTC. Its translation is CASSPLGTGPGLAFYEQYF. The whole variable domain, remainder taken from reference TRBV28 and TRBJ2-7, is DVKVTQSSRYLVKRTGEKVFLECVQDMDHENMFWYRQDPGLGLRLIYFSYDVKMKEKGDIPEGYSVSREKKERFSLILESASTNQTSMYLCASSPLGTGPGLAFYEQYFGPGTRLTVT.

The chain joins TRBV6-6 to TRBJ2-2, with 7 bases lining up with TRBD1. This CDR3 has 16 amino acids. CDR1 MNHNY and CDR2 SVGAGI come from the germline V gene (reference sequence). V lost 2 bases, J lost 1 base, and 4 bases stayed unmatched. This CDR3 is CASSYLRQGNTGELFF. In DNA, the CDR3 is TGTGCCAGCAGTTACCTCAGACAGGGGAACACCGGGGAGCTGTTTTTT.

The table lists this clone with a count of one. The chain links TRBV5-1 to TRBJ2-3; D possibly corresponds to TRBD2 (6 bases). V lost 5 bases and J 5 bases, leaving 21 bases between the germline ends. Germline V gene lookup returns CDR1 SGHRS and CDR2 YFSETQ. CDR3 length: 16 residues. CDR3 nucleotide sequence: TGCGCCAGCAGTCCGAGGGGAGGAACGCCGGGAGATACGCAGTATTTT. Its protein product is CASSPRGGTPGDTQYF.

The CDR3 reads CATSDSAGDEAFF. The CDR3, as DNA: TGTGCCACCAGTGACTCGGCAGGGGATGAAGCTTTCTTT. The chain combines TRBV24-1 with TRBJ1-1; the D gene is possibly TRBD1 (6 bases). Germline loops: CDR1 KGHDR, CDR2 SFDVKD. V was cut by 4 bases and J by 7 bases, with 12 bases left in between. CDR3 length equals 13 residues.

The rearrangement joins TRBV6-5 to TRBJ2-1, with 9 bases fitting TRBD2. The J segment lost 5 bases and the V segment lost 2 bases, leaving 1 base of the junction unmatched. The CDR3 runs 14 residues. The germline V gene has CDR1 MNHEY and CDR2 SVGAGI. The CDR3 region is CASSYRLADNEQFF. Here the CDR3 DNA reads TGTGCCAGCAGTTACCGACTAGCGGACAATGAGCAGTTCTTC.

This CDR3 reads CATSDLRTGDFGGELFF. The CDR3 DNA reads TGTGCCACCAGTGATCTCCGGACAGGGGATTTCGGCGGGGAGCTGTTTTTT. The chain employs TRBV24-1 and TRBJ2-2; 9 bases line up with TRBD1. The CDR3 contains 17 residues. Losses at the gene ends were 3 bases for V and 7 bases for J; bases not matched to a gene: 11. Germline CDR1 and CDR2: KGHDR and SFDVKD.

V is TRBV16 and J is TRBJ1-5; D ambiguous. V was trimmed by 3 bases and J by 0 bases, leaving 6 bases between them. The CDR3 loop spans 14 amino acids. CDR1 and CDR2 (germline): KGHSY, FQNENV. The CDR3 spells CASSQVDSNQPQHF. CDR3 sequence (DNA): TGTGCCAGCAGCCAGGTGGATAGCAATCAGCCCCAGCATTTT.

This chain connects TRBV12-3 or TRBV12-4 to TRBJ1-5; 7 nucleotides agree with TRBD1. This CDR3 spans 13 amino acids. V was pared by 5 bases and J by 4 bases, with 2 bases of the junction left unmatched. CDR3 bases: TGTGCCAGCAGTCCGACAGGGAATCAGCCCCAGCATTTT. Translating gives CASSPTGNQPQHF.

The chain links TRBV9 to TRBJ1-3; possible D gene TRBD1, 5 bases. The V gene lost 5 bases and the J gene lost 0 bases, with 12 bases spanning the gap. Germline-derived CDR1 and CDR2 are SGDLS and YYNGEE. The CDR3 runs to 15 residues. The CDR3 DNA sequence: TGTGCCAGCAGTCGTACAGGTAACTCTGGAAACACCATATATTTT. Its translation: CASSRTGNSGNTIYF. Using reference TRBV9 and TRBJ1-3 for the parts outside the CDR3, the full variable domain is DSGVTQTPKHLITATGQRVTLRCSPRSGDLSVYWYQQSLDQGLQFLIQYYNGEERAKGNILERFSAQQFPDLHSELNLSSLELGDSALYFCASSRTGNSGNTIYFGEGSWLTVV.

The rearrangement links TRBV7-9 to TRBJ1-2; 7 nucleotides line up with TRBD1. Germline trimming cut 0 bases from V and 4 bases from J; bases unmatched to any gene: 5. Per the germline V gene, CDR1 is SEHNR and CDR2 is FQNEAQ (reference sequence). This CDR3 is 15 amino acids long. CDR3 region: CASSLATQGSYGYTF. CDR3 DNA: TGTGCCAGCAGCTTAGCTACACAGGGGTCCTATGGCTACACCTTC.

V gene TRBV7-9 combines with J gene TRBJ2-7; the D is unclear. Looked up from germline, CDR1 is SEHNR and CDR2 is FQNEAQ (reference sequence). The CDR3 spans 13 residues. The V end lost 1 base, the J end lost 6 bases, and 10 bases lay between the germline ends. The CDR3 DNA sequence: TGTGCCAGCAGCTTAGTGGCTTCGCGCGAGCAGTACTTC. Residues: CASSLVASREQYF.

The chain has TRBV27 and TRBJ1-1; D remains ambiguous. This CDR3 has 14 residues. Trimming removed 0 bases from V and 2 bases from J, with 7 bases in between. Germline CDR1 and CDR2: MNHEY and SMNVEV (reference sequence). The CDR3 protein is CASSLSRGNTEAFF. The CDR3 coding sequence is TGTGCCAGCAGTTTATCGCGGGGAAACACTGAAGCTTTCTTT.

A word on this clone: The junction departs from germline at one end; a sequencing error may be responsible. CDR3 bases: TGTGCCAGCAGTCCTGGACGAGGGGGAGATTTT. This encodes CASSPGRGGDF. This chain uses TRBV28 with TRBJ1-5, with D maybe TRBD1 (6 bases). This CDR3 has 11 residues. Germline loops: CDR1 MDHEN, CDR2 SYDVKM. Full variable domain (missing parts from reference TRBV28 and TRBJ1-5): DVKVTQSSRYLVKRTGEKVFLECVQDMDHENMFWYRQDPGLGLRLIYFSYDVKMKEKGDIPEGYSVSREKKERFSLILESASTNQTSMYLCASSPGRGGDFGDGTRLSIL.

V and J are TRBV29-1 and TRBJ1-1, with TRBD1 matching 7 bases. The CDR3 length is 13 residues. V trimming: 5 bases; J trimming: 7 bases; junction bases outside the gene matches: 10. CDR1 SQVTM and CDR2 ANQGSEA come from the germline V gene. The CDR3 is CSVNRGQIREAFF. Here the CDR3 DNA reads TGCAGCGTTAATCGGGGACAGATCCGTGAAGCTTTCTTT.

The CDR3: CASSPLGAGEKLFF. The CDR3 nucleotides read TGTGCCAGCAGCCCACTCGGGGCTGGGGAAAAACTGTTTTTT. This chain joins TRBV7-9 and TRBJ1-4; D may be TRBD1 (5 bases). V lost 5 bases to trimming and J lost 8 bases, with 15 bases between them. The germline gives CDR1 SEHNR, CDR2 FQNEAQ (reference sequence). The CDR3 sequence is 14 residues long.

This chain uses TRBV27 with TRBJ1-2; TRBD1 agrees at 8 bases. Germline assignment: CDR1 MNHEY and CDR2 SMNVEV (reference sequence). This CDR3 contains 14 residues. J gave up 8 bases and V 4 bases, and 9 bases lay outside the gene matches. CDR3 in DNA: TGTGCCAGCAGTTCGACAGGGGCCATGAGGGGCTACACCTTC. Its protein product is CASSSTGAMRGYTF.

This chain joins TRBV6-6 and TRBJ1-1; TRBD1 matches 8 bases. Germline CDR1 MNHNY, CDR2 SVGAGI (reference sequence). The V segment lost 6 bases and the J segment 5 bases; nucleotides outside the gene matches: 11. The CDR3 is 15 residues long. CDR3 DNA sequence: TGTGCCAGCAGCCCTAACAGGGGGGAGAGTACTGAAGCTTTCTTT. Residues: CASSPNRGESTEAFF.

The chain is built from TRBV7-8 and TRBJ2-5; the match to TRBD1 covers 7 bases. Trimming took 5 bases from V and 3 from J; bases not matched to a gene: 3. The CDR3 totals 13 residues. In germline, CDR1 is SGHVS, CDR2 FQNEAQ. The CDR3 sequence: CASSRDREETQYF. The CDR3, as DNA: TGTGCCAGCAGCAGAGACAGGGAAGAGACCCAGTACTTC. Drawing the rest from reference TRBV7-8 and TRBJ2-5, the complete variable domain is GAGVSQSPRYKVAKRGQDVALRCDPISGHVSLFWYQQALGQGPEFLTYFQNEAQLDKSGLPSDRFFAERPEGSVSTLKIQRTQQEDSAVYLCASSRDREETQYFGPGTRLLVL.

The gene calls are TRBV7-2 and TRBJ1-2; D ambiguous. Germline CDR1 SGHTA, CDR2 FQGNSA. The CDR3 totals 13 residues. The V and J ends lost 7 bases and 0 bases respectively, with 9 bases between them. CDR3 nucleotide sequence: TGTGCCAGCACCCCTGAAGCTAACTATGGCTACACCTTC. Its protein is CASTPEANYGYTF. Full variable domain (missing parts from reference TRBV7-2 and TRBJ1-2): GAGVSQSPSNKVTEKGKDVELRCDPISGHTALYWYRQSLGQGLEFLIYFQGNSAPDKSGLPSDRFSAERTGGSVSTLTIQRTQQEDSAVYLCASTPEANYGYTFGSGTRLTVV.